This T cell receptor beta chain was documented in a study of T cell changes during pregnancy in multiple sclerosis. TCRdb's table, derived via immunoSEQ multiplex PCR, lists solely in-frame clones and lacks some. The sample shows about 120,000 clones, about 93% of them seen only once. The source material was peripheral blood, sampled before pregnancy. The sequence was collected from a female donor with multiple sclerosis, enrolled in a pregnancy study.

The CDR3 sequence is CASSPNPGQGAGYGYTF. The CDR3 DNA follows: TGCGCCAGCAGCCCCAATCCGGGACAGGGGGCTGGCTATGGCTACACCTTC. This chain uses TRBV4-1 with TRBJ1-2, with 12 bases that match TRBD1. Germline values: CDR1 MGHRA, CDR2 YSYEKL. This CDR3 comprises 17 residues. V was pared by 4 bases and J by 4 bases, with 10 bases of the junction left unmatched.